The T cell receptor (beta chain) under discussion was sequenced for a study of T cells after posttransplantation cyclophosphamide. Whole-study findings and limits: Recipient CMV seropositivity and CMV reactivation strongly tracked TRB clonality. Donor CD8+ memory clones often dominated recipient blood repertoires at later times.

V shed 5 bases and J 3 bases; nucleotides not matched to a gene: 9. The germline V gene encodes CDR1 SGHTA and CDR2 FQGNSA. The length of the CDR3 is 15 residues. A remark on this clone: What it binds is not known.

Cells defined as naive were viable CD3+CD4+ or CD3+CD8+ and CCR7+CD45RA+CD45RO-CD95-CD27+CD28+. This related bone marrow graft donor gave peripheral blood on the day of marrow donation. The method was immunoSEQ multiplex PCR; TCRdb's version includes in-frame clones alone and lacks a portion of them. This sample yields roughly 20,000 clones, of which over 95% are seen a single time; roughly 0.17% belongs to the top ten. The sample taken for sequencing was naive CD4+ T cells sorted from PBMCs. This TCR derives from a man in his forties in good health, CMV-negative, and a related stem cell transplant donor. The genes are TRBV7-2 and TRBJ2-7; 8 bases match TRBD2. The CDR3 sequence is CASSPGGASGYEQYF. DNA for the CDR3: TGTGCCAGCAGCCCCGGGGGGGCTAGCGGCTACGAGCAGTACTTC.